This record concerns one T cell receptor (beta chain) sequence. This study enrolled people aged about 18 to 90 from 24 US geographic areas. All exposed participants met a person with COVID-19 within 2 weeks before entering the study. The data were produced by immunoSEQ multiplex PCR, yet TCRdb's version contains in-frame clones alone and is incomplete. The sample shows more than 350,000 clones, about 88% of them seen only once. These data originate in a study of blood T cell repertoires in COVID-19. Study background: The cDNA or gDNA used as material had been derived from T cells, B-cell-depleted T cells, or PBMCs.

Germline CDR1 reads GTSNPN; CDR2 reads SVGIG (reference sequence). This CDR3 is 12 amino acids long. V was shortened by 3 bases and J by 3 bases, with 6 bases between the two germline ends. The sequenced sample was PBMCs or T cells enriched from blood (not recorded which). This chain uses TRBV30 with TRBJ1-3; D might be TRBD1 (5 bases). The origin of this receptor is a woman under 30 who had been exposed to COVID-19. The CDR3 protein is CAWRGGGNTIYF. The CDR3 region has the DNA TGTGCCTGGAGGGGGGGTGGAAACACCATATATTTT. The whole variable domain, remainder taken from reference TRBV30 and TRBJ1-3, is SQTIHQWPATLVQPVGSPLSLECTVEGTSNPNLYWYRQAAGRGLQLLFYSVGIGQISSEVPQNLSASRPQDRQFILSSKKLLLSDSGFYLCAWRGGGNTIYFGEGSWLTVV.